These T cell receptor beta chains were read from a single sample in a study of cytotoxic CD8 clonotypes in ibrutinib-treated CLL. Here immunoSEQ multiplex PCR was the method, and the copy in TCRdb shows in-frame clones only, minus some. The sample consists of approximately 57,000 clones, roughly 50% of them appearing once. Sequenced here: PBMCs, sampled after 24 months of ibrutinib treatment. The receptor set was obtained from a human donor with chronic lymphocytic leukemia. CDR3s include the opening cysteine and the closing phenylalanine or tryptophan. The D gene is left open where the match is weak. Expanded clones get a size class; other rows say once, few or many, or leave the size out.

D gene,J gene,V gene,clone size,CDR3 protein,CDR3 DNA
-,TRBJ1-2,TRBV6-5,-,CASSLSPLNYGYTF,TGTGCCAGCAGTCTGTCGCCGCTTAACTATGGCTACACCTTC
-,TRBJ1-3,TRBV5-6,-,CASSLSGRFNTIYF,TGTGCCAGCAGCTTGAGCGGGAGATTCAACACCATATATTTT
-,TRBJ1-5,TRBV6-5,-,CASNPSGSNQPQHF,TGTGCCAGCAACCCGAGTGGCAGCAATCAGCCCCAGCATTTT
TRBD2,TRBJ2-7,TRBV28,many,CASSRLAGAYEQYF,TGTGCCAGCAGTCGGCTAGCGGGAGCCTACGAGCAGTACTTC
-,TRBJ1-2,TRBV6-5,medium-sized,CASSYGGYGYTF,TGTGCCAGCAGTTACGGAGGCTATGGCTACACCTTC
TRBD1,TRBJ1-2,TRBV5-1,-,CASRRDSNYGYTF,TGCGCCAGTCGCCGGGACAGTAACTATGGCTACACCTTC
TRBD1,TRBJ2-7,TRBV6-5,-,CASTDTDRSYEQYF,TGTGCCAGCACCGATACGGACAGGTCTTACGAGCAGTACTTC
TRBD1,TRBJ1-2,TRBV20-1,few,CSASRGHGYTF,TGCAGTGCTAGCAGGGGGCATGGCTACACCTTC
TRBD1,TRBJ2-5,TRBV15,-,CATSRRDRPTQETQYF,TGTGCCACCAGCAGGAGGGACAGGCCCACCCAAGAGACCCAGTACTTC
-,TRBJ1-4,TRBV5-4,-,CASSLVPDGRNEKLFF,TGTGCCAGCAGCTTGGTTCCGGACGGACGTAATGAAAAACTGTTTTTT
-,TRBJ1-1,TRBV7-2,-,CASSLAPARALSEAFF,TGTGCCAGCAGCTTAGCCCCCGCCAGGGCACTTTCTGAAGCTTTCTTT
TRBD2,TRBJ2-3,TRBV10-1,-,CASSESTSGGRTDTQYF,TGCGCCAGCAGTGAGTCGACTAGCGGGGGACGCACAGATACGCAGTATTTT
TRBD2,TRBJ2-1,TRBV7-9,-,CASSTNSGSGPNEQFF,TGTGCCAGCAGCACTAATAGCGGGAGTGGTCCCAATGAGCAGTTCTTC
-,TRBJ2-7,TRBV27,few,CASSFGTRNEQYF,TGTGCCAGCAGTTTCGGGACGAGGAACGAGCAGTACTTC
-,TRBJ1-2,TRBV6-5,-,CASNRQAYYGYTF,TGTGCCAGCAACAGACAGGCTTACTATGGCTACACCTTC
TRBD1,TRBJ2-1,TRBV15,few,CATSNHRGLGNEQFF,TGTGCCACCAGCAATCACAGGGGGCTTGGCAATGAGCAGTTCTTC
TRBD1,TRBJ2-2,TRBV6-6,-,CASRPGQGRSDRELFF,TGTGCCAGCAGACCGGGACAGGGGCGGTCAGACCGGGAGCTGTTTTTT
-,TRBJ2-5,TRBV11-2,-,CASSGTPGGETQYF,TGTGCCAGCAGCGGTACCCCAGGGGGGGAGACCCAGTACTTC
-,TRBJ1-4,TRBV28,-,CASSARGGRLNEKLFF,TGTGCCAGCAGTGCCCGTGGAGGCAGACTTAATGAAAAACTGTTTTTT
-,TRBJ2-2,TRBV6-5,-,CASSSQGGGPGELFF,TGTGCCAGCAGTTCGCAGGGAGGGGGCCCCGGGGAGCTGTTTTTT
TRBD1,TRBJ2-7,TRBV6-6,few,CASSYAETGSREQYF,TGTGCCAGCAGTTACGCGGAGACAGGGTCGAGAGAGCAGTACTTC
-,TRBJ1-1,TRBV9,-,CASSDAPGHEAFF,TGTGCCAGCAGCGATGCTCCGGGACATGAAGCTTTCTTT
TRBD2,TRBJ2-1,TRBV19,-,CASSIDSGSSYNEQFF,TGTGCCAGTAGTATAGATAGCGGGAGCTCCTACAATGAGCAGTTCTTC
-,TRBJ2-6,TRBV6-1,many,CASSVLVAIAGANVLTF,TGTGCCAGCAGTGTCCTAGTTGCCATAGCTGGGGCCAACGTCCTGACTTTC
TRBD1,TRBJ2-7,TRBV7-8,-,CASSPGTGSHEQYF,TGTGCCAGCAGTCCCGGGACAGGGTCCCACGAGCAGTACTTC
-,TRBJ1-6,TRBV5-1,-,CASSLDGRYNSPLHF,TGCGCCAGCAGCTTGGACGGACGTTATAATTCACCCCTCCACTTT
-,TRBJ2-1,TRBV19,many,CASSSLAYNEQFF,TGTGCCAGTAGTTCTTTAGCGTACAATGAGCAGTTCTTC
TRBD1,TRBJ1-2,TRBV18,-,CASSGQGAENPLNYGYTF,TGTGCCAGCTCAGGACAGGGGGCGGAAAATCCTCTCAACTATGGCTACACCTTC
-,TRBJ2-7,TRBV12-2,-,CASRLRRTLAGGGYEQYF,TGTGCAAGTCGCTTACGACGGACCCTAGCGGGAGGGGGGTACGAGCAGTACTTC